The 9 T cell receptor beta chains reported below all come from one sample, sequenced in a study of identical twins. TCRdb fed the 5' RACE reads into MiXCR, producing one record per CDR3 protein. This sample carries roughly 700,000 distinct CDR3 sequences, over 8.5% of them seen once, and the ten largest clones take roughly 0.9%. The same sample was also studied in work on yellow fever vaccine responses in identical twins.

Sequenced: PBMCs. These receptors came from a young woman in good health.

This clonotype has more than one count but fewer than ten. The chain carries TRBV7-2 and TRBJ2-2; the match to TRBD2 covers 9 bases. The CDR3 consists of 14 residues. Germline CDR1 SGHTA, CDR2 FQGNSA. V shed 10 bases, J shed 6 bases, and the junction held 9 bases outside the gene matches. The CDR3 DNA reads TGTGCCACTCAGTGGCGGGAGGGCTCCGGGGAGCTGTTTTTT. Translated, it gives CATQWREGSGELFF.

The chain links TRBV5-6 to TRBJ2-7, with TRBD1 matching over 11 bases. The V and J ends lost 4 bases and 4 bases, in that order; junction bases with no gene match: 4. The CDR3 covers 14 residues. CDR1 and CDR2 (germline): SGHDT, YYEEEE. CDR3 bases: TGTGCCAGCAGCGGGGACAGGGGGTTGTACGAGCAGTACTTC. It specifies CASSGDRGLYEQYF.

Many counts were recorded for this clonotype. The V and J genes are TRBV6-2 or TRBV6-3 and TRBJ2-3, with 7 bases that match TRBD1. CDR3 length: 14 amino acids. Per germline, CDR1 MNHEY and CDR2 SVGEGT. The trim removed 2 bases at V and 4 bases at J, leaving 3 bases unmatched. The CDR3 sequence: CASSYLQGSDTQYF. The CDR3, as DNA: TGTGCCAGCAGTTACCTACAGGGGTCAGATACGCAGTATTTT.

This clonotype was seen many times. J is TRBJ2-3 and V is TRBV20-1; D remains unclear. The V and J ends lost 6 bases and 7 bases respectively, with 23 bases between them. CDR1 DFQATT and CDR2 SNEGSKA come from the germline V gene (reference sequence). The CDR3 runs to 15 residues. CDR3 amino acids: CSAQRPLGKTNTQYF. CDR3 coding DNA: TGCAGTGCCCAAAGACCTCTGGGAAAAACAAATACGCAGTATTTT.

This clonotype was counted only a few times. The chain employs TRBV4-3 and TRBJ1-4; D gene ambiguous. The length of the CDR3 is 18 residues. Trimming took off 1 base at V and 7 bases at J, with 22 bases between the two ends. Germline CDR1 is LGHNA and CDR2 is YSLEER. CDR3 protein: CASSQVRITTGAGEKLFF. In DNA, the CDR3 is TGCGCCAGCAGCCAAGTTCGCATAACAACCGGCGCGGGTGAAAAACTGTTTTTT.

The DNA of the CDR3 is TGTGCCAGCAGTTACCAGCGCGGTCCCTACGAGCAGTACTTC. This codes for CASSYQRGPYEQYF. The rearrangement uses TRBV6-2 or TRBV6-3 and TRBJ2-7; D not resolved. The CDR3 contains 14 residues. V lost 2 bases to trimming and J lost 2 bases, with 10 bases between them. Germline V CDR1 and CDR2: MNHEY, SVGEGT.

The rearrangement uses TRBV18 and TRBJ2-1; D gene ambiguous. The CDR3 extends over 16 amino acids. The germline V gene encodes CDR1 KGHSH and CDR2 LQKENI. Trimming removed 5 bases from V and 9 bases from J, with 23 bases in between. Here the CDR3 reads CASSSLKVEFGLEQFF. DNA for the CDR3: TGTGCCAGCTCATCCTTGAAGGTGGAGTTCGGTCTTGAGCAGTTCTTC.

The chain joins TRBV4-3 to TRBJ2-4; D is ambiguous. With 0 bases removed from V and 8 bases from J, the gap between germline ends came to 11 bases. This CDR3 has 14 residues. Germline CDR1 LGHNA, CDR2 YSLEER. The CDR3 DNA reads TGCGCCAGCAGCCAAGATGGTAATCGGGACATTCAGTACTTC. Protein sequence: CASSQDGNRDIQYF.

This clonotype was recorded at least ten times. V usage is TRBV20-1 and J usage is TRBJ2-7; 8 nucleotides align to TRBD2. J lost 6 bases, V lost 1 base, and 5 bases had no gene match. CDR1 and CDR2 from the germline V gene are DFQATT and SNEGSKA (reference sequence). This CDR3 has 13 amino acids. CDR3 protein: CSARVGRASEQYF. The CDR3 nucleotides are TGCAGTGCTAGAGTCGGGAGGGCCAGCGAGCAGTACTTC.